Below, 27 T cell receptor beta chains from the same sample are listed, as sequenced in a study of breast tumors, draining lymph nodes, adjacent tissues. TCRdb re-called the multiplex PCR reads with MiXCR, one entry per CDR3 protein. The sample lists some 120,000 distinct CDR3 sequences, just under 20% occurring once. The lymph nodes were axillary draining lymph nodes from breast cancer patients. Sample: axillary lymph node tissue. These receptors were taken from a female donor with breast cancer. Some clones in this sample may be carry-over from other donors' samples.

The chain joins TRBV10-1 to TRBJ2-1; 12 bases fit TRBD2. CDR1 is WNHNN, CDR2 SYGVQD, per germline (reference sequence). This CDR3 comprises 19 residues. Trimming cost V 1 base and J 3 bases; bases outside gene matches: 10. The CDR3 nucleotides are TGCGCCAGCAGTGAGTTTGAGACTAGCGGGAGAAGATTCTACAATGAGCAGTTCTTC. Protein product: CASSEFETSGRRFYNEQFF.

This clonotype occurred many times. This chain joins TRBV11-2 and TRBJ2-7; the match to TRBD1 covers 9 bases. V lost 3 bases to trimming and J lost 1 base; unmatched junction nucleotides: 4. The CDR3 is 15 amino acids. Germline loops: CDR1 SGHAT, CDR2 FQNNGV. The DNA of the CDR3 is TGTGCCAGCAGCTTCCCGGGACAGGGATCCTACGAGCAGTACTTC. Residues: CASSFPGQGSYEQYF.

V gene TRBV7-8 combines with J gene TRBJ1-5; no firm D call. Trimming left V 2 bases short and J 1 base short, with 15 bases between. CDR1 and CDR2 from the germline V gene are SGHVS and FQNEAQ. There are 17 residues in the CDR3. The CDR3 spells CASSLRRALRSNQPQHF. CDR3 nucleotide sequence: TGTGCCAGCAGCTTACGTAGGGCTCTACGGAGCAATCAGCCCCAGCATTTT.

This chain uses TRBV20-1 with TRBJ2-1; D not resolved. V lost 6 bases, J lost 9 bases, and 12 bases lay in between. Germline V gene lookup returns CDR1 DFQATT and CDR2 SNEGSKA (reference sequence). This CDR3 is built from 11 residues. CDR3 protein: CSALRNTEQFF. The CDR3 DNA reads TGCAGTGCCCTGAGGAACACTGAGCAGTTCTTC.

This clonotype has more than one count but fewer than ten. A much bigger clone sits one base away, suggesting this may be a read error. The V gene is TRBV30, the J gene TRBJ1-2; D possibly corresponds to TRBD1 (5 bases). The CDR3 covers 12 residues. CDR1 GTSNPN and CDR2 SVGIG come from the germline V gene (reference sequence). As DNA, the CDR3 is TGTGCCTGGAGGCGGGGGAACTATAGCTACACCTTC. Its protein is CAWRRGNYSYTF.

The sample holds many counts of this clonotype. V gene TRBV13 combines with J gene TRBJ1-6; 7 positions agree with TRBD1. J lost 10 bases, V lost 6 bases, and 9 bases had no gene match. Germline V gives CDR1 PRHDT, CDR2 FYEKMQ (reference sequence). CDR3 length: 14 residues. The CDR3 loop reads CASRPTGEESPLHF. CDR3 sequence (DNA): TGTGCCAGCAGGCCCACAGGGGAAGAGTCACCCCTCCACTTT.

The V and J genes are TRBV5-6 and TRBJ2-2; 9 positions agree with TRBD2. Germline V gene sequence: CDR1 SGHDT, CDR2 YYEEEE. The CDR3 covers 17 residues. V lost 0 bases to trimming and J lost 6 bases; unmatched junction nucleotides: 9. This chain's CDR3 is CASSLAIWRGGSGELFF. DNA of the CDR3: TGTGCCAGCAGCTTGGCTATCTGGCGGGGGGGCTCCGGGGAGCTGTTTTTT.

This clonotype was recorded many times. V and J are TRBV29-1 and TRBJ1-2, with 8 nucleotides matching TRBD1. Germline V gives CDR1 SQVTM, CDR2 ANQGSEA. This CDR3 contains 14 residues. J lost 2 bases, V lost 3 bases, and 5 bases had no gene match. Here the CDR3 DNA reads TGCAGCGTTGAGCGGGACAGGATAAACTATGGCTACACCTTC. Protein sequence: CSVERDRINYGYTF.

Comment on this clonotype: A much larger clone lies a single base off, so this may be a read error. CDR3 DNA sequence: TGCAGTGCTTTTACCCGACTCGCAGATACGCAGTATTTT. Its protein product is CSAFTRLADTQYF. The V call is TRBV20-1, the J call TRBJ2-3; D is ambiguous. Trimming removed 5 bases from V and 4 bases from J, with 13 bases in between. The CDR3 spans 13 residues. Germline V gives CDR1 DFQATT, CDR2 SNEGSKA (reference sequence).

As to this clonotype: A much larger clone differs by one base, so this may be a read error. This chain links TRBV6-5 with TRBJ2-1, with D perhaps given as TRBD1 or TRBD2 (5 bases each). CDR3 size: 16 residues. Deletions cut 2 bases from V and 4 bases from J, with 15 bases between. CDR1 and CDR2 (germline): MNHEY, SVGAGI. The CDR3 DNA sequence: TGTGCCAGCAGTTACCGTAGCGAGGGACGATACAATGAGCAGTTCTTC. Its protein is CASSYRSEGRYNEQFF.

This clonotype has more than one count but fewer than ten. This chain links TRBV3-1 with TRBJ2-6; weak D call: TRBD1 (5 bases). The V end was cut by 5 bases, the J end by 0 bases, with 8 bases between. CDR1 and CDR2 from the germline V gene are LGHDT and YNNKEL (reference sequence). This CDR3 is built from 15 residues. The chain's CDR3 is CASSDSSSGANVLTF. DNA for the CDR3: TGTGCCAGCAGCGACAGTTCCTCTGGGGCCAACGTCCTGACTTTC.

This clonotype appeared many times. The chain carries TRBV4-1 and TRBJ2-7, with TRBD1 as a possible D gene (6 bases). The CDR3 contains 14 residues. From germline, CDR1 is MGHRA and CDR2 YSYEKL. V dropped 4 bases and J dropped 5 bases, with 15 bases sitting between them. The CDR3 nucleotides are TGCGCCAGCAGCCCCCTGGGGGCCCCCGACGAGCAGTACTTC. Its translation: CASSPLGAPDEQYF.

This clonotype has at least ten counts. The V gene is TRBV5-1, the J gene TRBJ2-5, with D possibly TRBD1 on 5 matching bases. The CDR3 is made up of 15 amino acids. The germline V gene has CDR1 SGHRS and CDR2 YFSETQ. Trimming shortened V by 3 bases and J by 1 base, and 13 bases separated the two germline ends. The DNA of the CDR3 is TGCGCCAGCAGCTCAATGGGGCGAAGCCAAGAGACCCAGTACTTC. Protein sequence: CASSSMGRSQETQYF.

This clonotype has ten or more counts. The CDR3 loop reads CASSLKAGYLYEQYF. CDR3 bases: TGTGCCAGCTCCCTAAAGGCGGGATACCTCTACGAGCAGTACTTC. This chain links TRBV12-3 or TRBV12-4 with TRBJ2-7; perhaps TRBD2 as D (6 bases). Between the trimmed V and J ends, which lost 8 bases and 3 bases, there was a span of 20 bases. CDR3 size: 15 residues.

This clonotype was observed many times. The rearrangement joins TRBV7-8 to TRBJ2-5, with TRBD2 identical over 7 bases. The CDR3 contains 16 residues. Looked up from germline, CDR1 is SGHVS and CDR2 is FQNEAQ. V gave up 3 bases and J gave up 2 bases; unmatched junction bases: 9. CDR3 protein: CASSFRRGIRQETQYF. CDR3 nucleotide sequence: TGTGCCAGCAGCTTTCGGCGGGGGATTAGACAAGAGACCCAGTACTTC.

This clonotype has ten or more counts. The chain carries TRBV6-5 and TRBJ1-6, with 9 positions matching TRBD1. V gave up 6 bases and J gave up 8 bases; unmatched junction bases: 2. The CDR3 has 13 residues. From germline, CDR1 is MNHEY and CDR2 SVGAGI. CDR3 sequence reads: CASRGTGYSPLHF. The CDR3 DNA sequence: TGTGCCAGCAGGGGGACAGGGTATTCACCCCTCCACTTT.

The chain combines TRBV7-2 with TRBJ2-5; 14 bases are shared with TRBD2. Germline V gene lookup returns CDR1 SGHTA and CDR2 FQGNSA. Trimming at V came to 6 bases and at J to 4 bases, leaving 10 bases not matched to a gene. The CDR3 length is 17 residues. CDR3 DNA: TGTGCCAGCAGTTACCCCGGGACTAGCGGGAGTGGAGAGACCCAGTACTTC. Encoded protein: CASSYPGTSGSGETQYF.

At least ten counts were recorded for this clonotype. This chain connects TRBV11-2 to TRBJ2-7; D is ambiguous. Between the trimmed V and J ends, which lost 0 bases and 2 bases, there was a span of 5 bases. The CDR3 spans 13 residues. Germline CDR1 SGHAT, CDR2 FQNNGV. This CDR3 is CASSLEGTYEQYF. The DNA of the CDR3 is TGTGCCAGCAGCTTAGAAGGGACCTACGAGCAGTACTTC.

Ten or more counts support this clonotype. CDR3 region: CASSLDEGHSYEQYF. DNA for the CDR3: TGCGCCAGCAGCTTGGATGAGGGTCACTCCTACGAGCAGTACTTC. The chain is built from TRBV5-1 and TRBJ2-7; a weak D match, TRBD2 (5 bases). Germline lookup yields CDR1 SGHRS and CDR2 YFSETQ. This CDR3 comprises 15 residues. V was cut by 0 bases and J by 0 bases, with 10 bases left in between.

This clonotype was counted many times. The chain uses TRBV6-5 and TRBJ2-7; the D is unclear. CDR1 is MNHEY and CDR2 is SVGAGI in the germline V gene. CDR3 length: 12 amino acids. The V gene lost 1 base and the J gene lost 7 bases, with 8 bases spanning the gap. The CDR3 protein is CASSYFAGEQYF. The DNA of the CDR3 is TGTGCCAGCAGTTACTTTGCTGGGGAGCAGTACTTC.

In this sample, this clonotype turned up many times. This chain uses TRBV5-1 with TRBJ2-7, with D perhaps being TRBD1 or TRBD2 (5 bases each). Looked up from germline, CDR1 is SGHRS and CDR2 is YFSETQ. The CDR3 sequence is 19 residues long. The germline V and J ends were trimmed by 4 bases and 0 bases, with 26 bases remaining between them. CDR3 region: CASSPKYGGSGRSSYEQYF. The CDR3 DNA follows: TGCGCCAGCAGCCCCAAGTACGGTGGTTCGGGGCGGAGCTCCTACGAGCAGTACTTC.

CDR3 DNA sequence: TGTGCCTGGAGTGGGGGTGACACAGATACGCAGTATTTT. It translates to CAWSGGDTDTQYF. The chain employs TRBV30 and TRBJ2-3; D unresolved. Germline V CDR1 and CDR2: GTSNPN, SVGIG (reference sequence). The CDR3 totals 13 residues. Trimming removed 1 base from V and 2 bases from J, with 7 bases in between.

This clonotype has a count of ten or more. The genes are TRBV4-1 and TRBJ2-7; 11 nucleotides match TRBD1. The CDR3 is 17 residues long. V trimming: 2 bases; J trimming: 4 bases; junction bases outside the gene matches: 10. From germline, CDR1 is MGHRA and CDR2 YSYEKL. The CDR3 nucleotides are TGCGCCAGCAGCCAACATACCGGACAGGGGGCAACTTACGAGCAGTACTTC. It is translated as CASSQHTGQGATYEQYF.

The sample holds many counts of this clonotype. CDR3 in DNA: TGTGCCAGCAGTGAAACGGGACCACATCAGCCCCAGCATTTT. The encoded protein is CASSETGPHQPQHF. The chain carries TRBV25-1 and TRBJ1-5; TRBD1 is a possible D gene (5 bases). V was cut by 2 bases and J by 5 bases, with 10 bases left in between. Germline V CDR1 and CDR2: MGHDK, SYGVNS. The CDR3 loop spans 14 amino acids.

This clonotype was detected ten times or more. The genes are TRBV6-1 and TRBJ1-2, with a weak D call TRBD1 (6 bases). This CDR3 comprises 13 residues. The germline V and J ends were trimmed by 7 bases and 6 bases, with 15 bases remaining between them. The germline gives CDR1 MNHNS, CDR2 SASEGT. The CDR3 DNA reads TGTGCCAGCAAGACAGGTCCTCTTGATGGCTACACCTTC. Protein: CASKTGPLDGYTF.

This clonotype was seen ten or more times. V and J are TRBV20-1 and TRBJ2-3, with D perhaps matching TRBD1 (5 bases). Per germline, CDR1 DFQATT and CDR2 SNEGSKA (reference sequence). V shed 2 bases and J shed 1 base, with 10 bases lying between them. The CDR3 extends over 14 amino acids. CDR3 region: CSARRPQGTDTQYF. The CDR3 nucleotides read TGCAGTGCTAGAAGGCCACAGGGCACAGATACGCAGTATTTT.

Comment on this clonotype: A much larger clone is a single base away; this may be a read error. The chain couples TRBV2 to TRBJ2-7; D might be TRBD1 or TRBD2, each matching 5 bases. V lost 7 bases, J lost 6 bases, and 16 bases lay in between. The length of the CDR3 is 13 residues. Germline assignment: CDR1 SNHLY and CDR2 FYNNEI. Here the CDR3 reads CASNQDGAFEQYF. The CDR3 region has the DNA TGTGCCAGCAACCAGGACGGGGCTTTCGAGCAGTACTTC.